This paragraph reports one T cell receptor (beta chain). The antigen remains unidentified. Naive CD4+ T cells were purified with Tregs depleted by CD25. Findings of the study overall: In terms of TCR gene usage, tumor memory CD4+ T cells clustered together with blood and lymph node memory CD4+ cells, as well as with lymph node naive CD4+ cells.

The CDR3 has 14 amino acids. CDR1 is LGHDT, CDR2 YNNKEL, per germline (reference sequence). The V and J ends lost 1 base and 8 bases respectively, with 14 bases between them. Semi-nested PCR with Nested Universal Primer A followed constant-region reverse priming of full-length variable regions. TCRdb itself ran the 5' RACE reads through MiXCR, one entry per CDR3 protein. The sample has nearly 40,000 distinct CDR3 sequences, around 18% seen once; the top ten hold around 2.8%. The receptor's source is a female donor with breast cancer. The sequenced material came from naive CD4+ T cells sorted from a lymph node. Subset indicated: naive CD4+ T cells, CD4+CD45RA+CD25-. The chain combines TRBV3-1 with TRBJ1-1; D not resolved. This CDR3 is CASSQALGLLEAFF. Written as DNA, the CDR3 is TGTGCCAGCAGCCAAGCTCTCGGTCTGCTCGAAGCTTTCTTT.